This T cell receptor beta chain came from a study of OX40 agonist ivuxolimab in advanced cancers. Study-level background: Ivuxolimab was a fully human IgG2 agonistic monoclonal antibody targeting the costimulatory receptor OX40 (CD134). Intravenous ivuxolimab was administered to patients every 2 weeks at six dose levels: 0.01, 0.1, 0.3, 1.5, 3 and 10 mg/kg. Among the 50 to 55 dose-escalation patients, around 19 had hepatocellular carcinoma, some 15 melanoma, 9 renal cell carcinoma and 9 head and neck cancer. The dose-escalation cohort was almost 85% male with a mean age of around 64 years, ranging from about 20 to 80. Patients were allowed to have had prior anti-PD-1, anti-PD-L1 or anti-CTLA-4 therapy, and roughly 40% of the dose-escalation patients had been treated with checkpoint inhibitors. Partial responses occurred in three dose-escalation patients, of whom one had hepatocellular carcinoma and two had cutaneous melanoma. Peripheral TCRbeta sequencing aimed to test whether ivuxolimab altered TCR sequence diversity and caused clonal T-cell expansion. The paper covers the monotherapy dose-escalation part of the phase I ivuxolimab trial, which included N of about 50 patients. The full study reports these points: Low levels of normalized T-cell clonal expansion were also shown by some nonresponding patients. Partial responders in the 0.1-3.0 mg/kg groups had among the lowest normalized peripheral clonal expansion, especially among CD8+ T cells. Clonal expansion of both CD4+ and CD8+ blood T cells was observed from baseline to week 6 at doses 0.1 to 3.0 mg/kg. After ivuxolimab, more expanded clones were found on average in CD8+ T cells than in CD4+ T cells. Antigen specificity was not determined for the clonally expanded peripheral T cells.

The trial excluded patients who had a history of autoimmune disease or who were on systemic immunosuppression. Peripheral blood for TCR sequencing was collected from all dose cohorts at baseline, on cycle 4 day 1, and on cycle 7 day 1. Samples were obtained from an open-label, multicenter, first-in-human phase I dose-escalation trial of ivuxolimab. Adults with locally advanced or metastatic melanoma, renal cell, hepatocellular, or head and neck squamous cell carcinoma were enrolled in the trial. Before TCR sequencing, CD4+ and CD8+ T cells were separately sorted from peripheral blood. On this clone itself: No antigen is known for it. No base qualities exist here, and no much larger clone lies one base off it.

The germline V gene specifies MDHEN as CDR1 and SYDVKM as CDR2. The CDR3 numbers 15 residues from cysteine through phenylalanine. Only CDR3 DNA is held: 45 bases, read in frame from base 1. Relative to germline, V is missing 5 bases and J is missing 10 bases, with 11 bases of the junction outside any gene match. For sequencing of the TCRbeta CDR3 region, genomic DNA was extracted from the sorted cells. TCRbeta CDR3 regions were sequenced using the immunoSEQ Assay. TCRdb stores this immuneACCESS table with in-frame sequences only. Part of the clones is absent; in the studies checked, under half of the shortfall reflects unresolved V genes, and no reason is known for the rest. For this sample the table gives around 92,000 clones, of which 85% to 95% were detected only once. About 0.3% of the sample rests with the top ten.

The source is an adult with an advanced solid tumor such as melanoma, head and neck, liver or kidney cancer. Sequences were derived from CD4+ or CD8+ T cells sorted from blood, sampled in a trial of the OX40 agonist ivuxolimab. The chain is made from TRBV28 and TRBJ1-6, with TRBD1 matching 7 junction bases. The DNA sequence is given as TGTGCCAGCAGTCCTCCGGCAGGGGGTGGCTCACCCCTCCACTTT. It translates as CASSPPAGGGSPLHF.